This is a list of T cell receptor beta chains from one sample in a study of response to subunit inactivated influenza vaccine. One entry per CDR3 protein, called by TCRdb with MiXCR from the RT-PCR reads. Among about 480,000 distinct CDR3 sequences, over 9.5% were seen once, and the ten largest hold roughly 12%. The sample here was PBMCs from blood, taken about 40 days after vaccination. All receptors derive from a man aged 50-59 years who received an inactivated influenza vaccine. Each CDR3 is given with its conserved first and last residue. D genes are given only for firm matches. Size values are once, few and many counts, or a class for expanded clones, and some rows have none.

TRBV20-1,TRBJ2-1,TRBD2,-,CSARTSGRARYNEQFF,TGCAGTGCTAGGACTAGCGGGAGGGCCAGGTACAATGAGCAGTTCTTC
TRBV29-1,TRBJ1-5,-,-,CSVEIAGQGQPQHF,TGCAGCGTTGAAATAGCTGGGCAGGGTCAGCCCCAGCATTTT
TRBV7-2,TRBJ2-5,-,-,CASSLAAVIKETQYF,TGTGCCAGCAGCTTAGCGGCAGTAATAAAAGAGACCCAGTACTTC
TRBV5-1,TRBJ2-3,-,few,CASSSGLTRTDTQYF,TGCGCCAGCAGCTCGGGACTTACCCGCACAGATACGCAGTATTTT
TRBV7-3,TRBJ2-5,TRBD2,-,CASSLGTNPTETQYF,TGTGCCAGCAGCTTAGGGACTAACCCAACAGAGACCCAGTACTTC
TRBV21-1,TRBJ1-3,-,-,CASSNFLTSGNTIYF,TGTGCCAGCAGCAATTTCTTAACCTCTGGAAACACCATATATTTT
TRBV5-6,TRBJ2-1,TRBD2,few,CASSPLLAGVGNEQFF,TGTGCCAGCAGCCCTCTACTAGCGGGAGTGGGCAATGAGCAGTTCTTC
TRBV29-1,TRBJ2-7,TRBD2,few,CSVENRGTSGYEQYF,TGCAGCGTTGAAAATCGGGGGACTAGCGGGTACGAGCAGTACTTC
TRBV10-3,TRBJ2-1,-,-,CAITGIGNEQFF,TGTGCCATCACGGGCATTGGGAATGAGCAGTTCTTC
TRBV6-5,TRBJ2-5,TRBD1,few,CASSWDRYQETQYF,TGTGCCAGCAGTTGGGACAGGTACCAAGAGACCCAGTACTTC
TRBV20-1,TRBJ2-3,-,-,CSVSVRITDTQYF,TGCAGTGTTAGCGTGCGGATCACAGATACGCAGTATTTT
TRBV12-3/TRBV12-4,TRBJ1-2,TRBD1,many,CASSVTGYFTF,TGTGCCAGCAGTGTGACAGGGTATTTCACCTTC
TRBV29-1,TRBJ2-7,TRBD2,few,CSVDGGTSSYEQYF,TGCAGCGTTGATGGGGGGACTAGCTCCTACGAGCAGTACTTC
TRBV7-9,TRBJ2-3,-,many,CASSRYQDTQYF,TGTGCCAGCAGCCGATACCAGGATACGCAGTATTTT
TRBV7-6,TRBJ2-3,TRBD1,-,CASSPRDRGSDTQYF,TGTGCCAGCAGCCCACGGGACAGGGGGTCAGATACGCAGTATTTT
TRBV6-1,TRBJ2-2,TRBD1,few,CASSTGQSLPTGELFF,TGTGCCAGCAGTACGGGACAGAGCCTTCCCACCGGGGAGCTGTTTTTT
TRBV7-2,TRBJ2-4,TRBD2,many,CASSLLAGEWNIQYF,TGTGCCAGCAGCTTATTAGCGGGGGAATGGAACATTCAGTACTTC
TRBV29-1,TRBJ2-7,-,many,CSVVQQNYEQYF,TGCAGCGTTGTCCAACAAAACTACGAGCAGTACTTC
TRBV6-1,TRBJ2-1,-,few,CASSEPGVTSNEQFF,TGTGCCAGCAGTGAACCAGGGGTAACCTCCAATGAGCAGTTCTTC
TRBV5-1,TRBJ2-1,TRBD2,few,CASSLVVAGYNEQFF,TGCGCCAGCAGCTTGGTGGTAGCGGGTTACAATGAGCAGTTCTTC
TRBV29-1,TRBJ2-4,TRBD1,many,CSVGGTGERNIQYF,TGCAGCGTTGGGGGGACAGGGGAAAGGAACATTCAGTACTTC
TRBV9,TRBJ2-1,TRBD2,few,CASSVGSGVSYNEQFF,TGTGCCAGCAGCGTAGGTAGCGGGGTCTCCTACAATGAGCAGTTCTTC
TRBV7-9,TRBJ1-1,-,many,CASSLVSTEAFF,TGTGCCAGCAGCTTGGTCAGCACTGAAGCTTTCTTT
TRBV20-1,TRBJ1-5,-,-,CSARSSNSNQPQHF,TGCAGTGCTAGATCCAGTAATAGCAATCAGCCCCAGCATTTT
TRBV6-1,TRBJ2-2,-,many,CASTAPGPNTGELFF,TGTGCCAGCACCGCCCCAGGGCCGAACACCGGGGAGCTGTTTTTT
TRBV19,TRBJ1-4,-,-,CASSIGSKSEKLFF,TGTGCCAGTAGTATCGGCAGCAAATCGGAAAAACTGTTTTTT
TRBV10-3,TRBJ2-7,TRBD1,few,CAISSLNTGVHEQYF,TGTGCCATCAGTTCACTCAATACAGGGGTCCACGAGCAGTACTTC
TRBV7-2,TRBJ1-5,-,many,CASSPNAQGTRHF,TGTGCCAGCAGCCCAAATGCCCAGGGCACGCGGCATTTT
TRBV7-8,TRBJ1-1,-,few,CASSLFTGTVNTEAFF,TGTGCCAGCAGCTTGTTTACCGGGACGGTGAACACTGAAGCTTTCTTT
TRBV10-3,TRBJ2-7,-,few,CAISEPDRRPTYEQYF,TGTGCCATCAGTGAGCCCGACAGGAGGCCTACCTACGAGCAGTACTTC
TRBV20-1,TRBJ2-7,-,many,CSATLMVTYEQYF,TGCAGTGCTACCCTGATGGTGACCTACGAGCAGTACTTC
TRBV21-1,TRBJ2-7,-,-,CASGRPTGGAWEQYF,TGTGCCAGCGGCCGTCCTACAGGGGGGGCCTGGGAGCAGTACTTC
TRBV11-2,TRBJ1-6,TRBD1,-,CASSNTGGGSPPLHF,TGTGCCAGCAGCAACACAGGGGGCGGCTCGCCACCCCTCCACTTT
TRBV5-1,TRBJ1-2,TRBD1,few,CASSPVQGQLYGYTF,TGCGCCAGCAGCCCTGTCCAGGGACAGCTCTATGGCTACACCTTC
TRBV10-3,TRBJ1-1,TRBD1,few,CAISKTGDTEAFF,TGTGCCATCAGTAAAACAGGGGACACTGAAGCTTTCTTT
TRBV10-3,TRBJ1-1,-,many,CAISPGGWDTEAFF,TGTGCCATCAGTCCCGGAGGTTGGGACACTGAAGCTTTCTTT
TRBV20-1,TRBJ2-1,TRBD2,-,CSASTGTSGRDEQFF,TGCAGTGCTAGTACCGGGACTAGCGGAAGGGATGAGCAGTTCTTC